One and the same sample provided the 8 T cell receptor beta chains below, sequenced in a study of blood T cell repertoires in COVID-19. Libraries were prepared by immunoSEQ multiplex PCR; TCRdb keeps only in-frame clonotypes and omits some of them. The sample holds around 46,000 clones; 75% to 90% are singletons and the top ten take 50% to 75%. The material sequenced was peripheral blood. The receptor set was obtained from a man aged 70 or older with acute or convalescent COVID-19.

The V and J genes are TRBV12-3 or TRBV12-4 and TRBJ1-4; D unclear. The V and J ends lost 1 base and 6 bases respectively, with 6 bases between them. The CDR3 sequence is 13 residues long. DNA for the CDR3: TGTGCCAGCAGTTTAGTGAGGGATGAAAAACTGTTTTTT. This sequence encodes CASSLVRDEKLFF.

The genes are TRBV19 and TRBJ1-4; D uncertain. V was pared by 6 bases and J by 5 bases, with 13 bases between. This CDR3 spans 14 amino acids. CDR1 LNHDA and CDR2 SQIVND come from the germline V gene (reference sequence). This chain's CDR3 is CASRKDWSNEKLFF. In nucleotides, the CDR3 is TGTGCCAGTAGGAAGGACTGGTCCAATGAAAAACTGTTTTTT. The whole variable domain, remainder taken from reference TRBV19 and TRBJ1-4, is DGGITQSPKYLFRKEGQNVTLSCEQNLNHDAMYWYRQDPGQGLRLIYYSQIVNDFQKGDIAEGYSVSREKKESFPLTVTSAQKNPTAFYLCASRKDWSNEKLFFGSGTQLSVL.

This clone was detected once. The chain recombines TRBV11-3 with TRBJ2-1; no definite D call. Germline assignment: CDR1 SGHNT and CDR2 YENEEA. The V gene lost 1 base and the J gene lost 7 bases, with 8 bases spanning the gap. The CDR3 is made up of 13 amino acids. CDR3 bases: TGTGCCAGCAGCTTAGCGTTTCAGAATGAGCAGTTCTTC. This codes for CASSLAFQNEQFF.

This clone was seen a single time. V and J are TRBV7-2 and TRBJ2-2; D gene ambiguous. CDR1 is SGHTA, CDR2 FQGNSA, per germline. V shed 5 bases and J shed 5 bases, with 12 bases lying between them. This CDR3 is built from 14 residues. For the CDR3, the DNA is TGTGCCAGCAGCCCCGATCTACGGACCGGGGAGCTGTTTTTT. Its translation: CASSPDLRTGELFF.

The chain has TRBV4-1 and TRBJ2-7; D is perhaps TRBD1 (5 bases). The CDR3 runs 15 residues. Trimming left V 2 bases short and J 2 bases short, with 13 bases between. From germline, CDR1 is MGHRA and CDR2 YSYEKL. The CDR3 loop is CASSQSPDRAYEQYF. As DNA, the CDR3 is TGCGCCAGCAGCCAAAGTCCTGACAGAGCCTACGAGCAGTACTTC.

The rearrangement uses TRBV7-2 and TRBJ2-1; 8 bases line up with TRBD2. The CDR3 totals 15 residues. Unmatched junction bases numbered 13, after V lost 7 bases and J lost 8 bases. Germline assignment: CDR1 SGHTA and CDR2 FQGNSA. CDR3 sequence (DNA): TGTGCCAGCACTCGACAAGCGGGAGAACGGTATGAGCAGTTCTTC. Protein sequence: CASTRQAGERYEQFF.

The rearrangement uses TRBV20-1 and TRBJ2-4; D gene unclear. The CDR3 covers 13 residues. CDR1 and CDR2 from the germline V gene are DFQATT and SNEGSKA (reference sequence). The germline V and J ends were trimmed by 3 bases and 8 bases, with 14 bases remaining between them. This CDR3 reads CSASSLLSDIQYF. CDR3 DNA sequence: TGCAGTGCTAGTAGCCTCTTATCGGACATTCAGTACTTC.

V gene TRBV20-1 combines with J gene TRBJ1-1; tentatively, D is TRBD1 (5 bases). Germline loops: CDR1 DFQATT, CDR2 SNEGSKA (reference sequence). V lost 3 bases and J 10 bases, leaving 18 bases between the germline ends. The CDR3 covers 13 residues. The CDR3 nucleotides are TGCAGTGCTAGTCCAGGGCGGTCCTTCCGAGCTTTCTTT. Its protein product is CSASPGRSFRAFF.